This T cell receptor beta chain is drawn from a study of T cell responses to AZD1222 COVID-19 vaccine. The CDR3 spans 17 residues. Sequencing used immunoSEQ multiplex PCR; TCRdb keeps in-frame clones, though not all of them. The sample holds 150,000 or so clones, 80% to 95% seen once. The sample was peripheral blood, taken on day 0 of AZD1222 vaccination. The sequence derives from an adult in good health. The chain carries TRBV21-1 and TRBJ2-1; the D call in the table, TRBD2, was not verified against the DNA. TRBV21-1 has pseudogene status. The CDR3 DNA reads TGTGCCAGCAGCATCGTGGGAGGAAGGGGCTCCTACAATGAGCAGTTCTTC. Its translation is CASSIVGGRGSYNEQFF.